The next 15 T cell receptor beta chains were all read from a single sample in a study of CD8 T cells in Susac syndrome. Reverse transcription of roughly 0.5 to 1 ug RNA used random hexamers. TCRdb reanalysed the immunoSEQ multiplex PCR reads using MiXCR and keeps one entry per CDR3 protein. This table holds 400,000 or so distinct CDR3 sequences, around 83% found once. Sequenced input: CD8+ T cells from PBMCs. The origin of the receptors is a human donor with multiple sclerosis.

This clonotype was seen just once. The rearrangement uses TRBV11-1 and TRBJ2-1, with TRBD2 as a possible D gene (7 bases). The CDR3 contains 15 residues. Germline V gives CDR1 SGHAT, CDR2 FQDESV (reference sequence). The germline V and J ends were trimmed by 1 base and 13 bases, with 20 bases remaining between them. CDR3 sequence (DNA): TGTGCCAGCAGCTTAGAAAGGGGGACCGGACTAGAACAGTTCTTC. Encoded protein: CASSLERGTGLEQFF.

The chain employs TRBV19 and TRBJ2-1; 11 bases align to TRBD2. The CDR3 totals 16 residues. Germline V lookup: CDR1 LNHDA, CDR2 SQIVND (reference sequence). V shed 6 bases, J shed 5 bases, and the junction held 9 bases outside the gene matches. CDR3 nucleotide sequence: TGTGCCAGTAGCCCCCGGACTAGCGGGTTGCACAATGAGCAGTTCTTC. It translates to CASSPRTSGLHNEQFF.

This rearrangement joins TRBV5-4 to TRBJ2-2; D possibly matches TRBD1 or TRBD2 (6 bases each). The CDR3 runs 15 residues. Between the trimmed V and J ends, which lost 0 bases and 4 bases, there was a span of 10 bases. Germline CDR1 is SGHNT and CDR2 is YYREEE (reference sequence). DNA for the CDR3: TGTGCCAGCAGCTTGGCAAGGGGGGTCACCGGGGAGCTGTTTTTT. Translated: CASSLARGVTGELFF.

This clonotype has more than one count but fewer than ten. The chain carries TRBV7-9 and TRBJ1-4, with unresolved D. The CDR3 consists of 12 residues. V lost 5 bases and J 8 bases, leaving 9 bases between the germline ends. Germline CDR1 SEHNR, CDR2 FQNEAQ (reference sequence). CDR3 DNA: TGTGCCAGCAGCAGAGAGGGAGAAAAACTGTTTTTT. Translation gives CASSREGEKLFF.

This clonotype showed up just a few times. The chain links TRBV6-5 to TRBJ1-5; D is uncertain. This CDR3 has 12 residues. Germline V gene data show CDR1 as MNHEY and CDR2 as SVGAGI. The V end lost 0 bases, the J end lost 10 bases, and 7 bases lay between the germline ends. CDR3 region: CASSYSTGPQHF. Here the CDR3 DNA reads TGTGCCAGCAGTTACTCGACTGGTCCCCAGCATTTT.

V usage is TRBV6-2 or TRBV6-3 and J usage is TRBJ2-7; no reliable D call. Trimming stripped 8 bases from V and 3 bases from J, with 8 bases between. The CDR3 totals 11 residues. Germline lookup yields CDR1 MNHEY and CDR2 SVGEGT. The CDR3 coding sequence is TGTGCCAGCGTATGGGGCTACGAGCAGTACTTC. It specifies CASVWGYEQYF.

The V and J genes are TRBV5-1 and TRBJ2-7, with D perhaps matching TRBD2 (5 bases). CDR1 and CDR2 (germline): SGHRS, YFSETQ. V lost 4 bases and J lost 2, with 13 bases in between. The length of the CDR3 is 14 residues. CDR3 nucleotides: TGCGCCAGCAGCCCGGCCCCCGGGGCCTACGAGCAGTACTTC. This translates into CASSPAPGAYEQYF.

In this sample, this clonotype turned up a few times. The J gene is TRBJ1-1, the V gene TRBV6-1; D remains ambiguous. There are 14 residues in the CDR3. Trimming took 7 bases from V and 5 from J, leaving 17 bases between them. Per germline, CDR1 MNHNS and CDR2 SASEGT. The CDR3 coding sequence is TGTGCCAGCACCACGGGGAGTCTAGGGACTGAAGCTTTCTTT. This translates into CASTTGSLGTEAFF.

The chain recombines TRBV25-1 with TRBJ1-1; TRBD1 matches at 9 bases. This CDR3 spans 15 amino acids. CDR1 and CDR2 (germline): MGHDK, SYGVNS. J lost 6 bases, V lost 4 bases, and 9 bases had no gene match. The CDR3 sequence: CASSGPGTGSPEAFF. The CDR3 DNA reads TGTGCCAGCAGTGGACCCGGGACAGGGAGTCCTGAAGCTTTCTTT.

The chain employs TRBV11-2 and TRBJ1-2; D gene unclear. V lost 2 bases, J lost 4 bases, and 17 bases lay in between. The CDR3 contains 16 residues. Per the germline V gene, CDR1 is SGHAT and CDR2 is FQNNGV. CDR3 nucleotide sequence: TGTGCCAGCAGCTTAAGCCTCCTTAGCCCGGCCTATGGCTACACCTTC. The encoded protein is CASSLSLLSPAYGYTF.

V is TRBV7-6 and J is TRBJ2-2, with 9 bases aligning to TRBD1. This CDR3 has 15 amino acids. Germline values: CDR1 SGHVS, CDR2 FNYEAQ. After removal of 5 bases from V and 3 bases from J, the junction contained 4 bases not matched to a gene. CDR3 sequence reads: CASSATGGDTGELFF. DNA of the CDR3: TGTGCCAGCAGCGCGACAGGGGGTGACACCGGGGAGCTGTTTTTT.

The chain links TRBV4-1 to TRBJ2-2, with 7 bases lining up with TRBD1. Germline V gene sequence: CDR1 MGHRA, CDR2 YSYEKL. This CDR3 region has 16 residues. The J segment lost 4 bases and the V segment lost 1 base, leaving 6 bases of the junction unmatched. The CDR3 loop is CASSQAYRGSTGELFF. DNA of the CDR3: TGCGCCAGCAGCCAAGCATACAGGGGAAGCACCGGGGAGCTGTTTTTT.

CDR3 sequence (DNA): TGTGCCAGCAGTTTACGTGTGGGACAGGGGGTCCCTAACTATGGCTACACCTTC. Protein sequence: CASSLRVGQGVPNYGYTF. This chain links TRBV6-5 with TRBJ1-2; 11 nucleotides line up with TRBD1. The CDR3 runs to 18 residues. The J segment lost 0 bases and the V segment lost 4 bases, leaving 10 bases of the junction unmatched. From germline, CDR1 is MNHEY and CDR2 SVGAGI.

The rearrangement joins TRBV3-1 to TRBJ2-1; D unclear. V shed 0 bases and J shed 8 bases, with 11 bases lying between them. Per the germline V gene, CDR1 is LGHDT and CDR2 is YNNKEL (reference sequence). The CDR3 sequence is 14 residues long. The CDR3 bases are TGTGCCAGCAGCCAAGATGGGTTCGGCGATGAGCAGTTCTTC. Its protein product is CASSQDGFGDEQFF.

The chain is built from TRBV5-1 and TRBJ2-6; 7 positions agree with TRBD2. Germline V gene data show CDR1 as SGHRS and CDR2 as YFSETQ. V dropped 0 bases and J dropped 4; count of bases not matched to a gene: 13. This CDR3 comprises 19 residues. The CDR3 reads CASSLARTGGPRGANVLTF. Here the CDR3 DNA reads TGCGCCAGCAGCTTGGCCAGAACGGGAGGACCGAGGGGGGCCAACGTCCTGACTTTC.